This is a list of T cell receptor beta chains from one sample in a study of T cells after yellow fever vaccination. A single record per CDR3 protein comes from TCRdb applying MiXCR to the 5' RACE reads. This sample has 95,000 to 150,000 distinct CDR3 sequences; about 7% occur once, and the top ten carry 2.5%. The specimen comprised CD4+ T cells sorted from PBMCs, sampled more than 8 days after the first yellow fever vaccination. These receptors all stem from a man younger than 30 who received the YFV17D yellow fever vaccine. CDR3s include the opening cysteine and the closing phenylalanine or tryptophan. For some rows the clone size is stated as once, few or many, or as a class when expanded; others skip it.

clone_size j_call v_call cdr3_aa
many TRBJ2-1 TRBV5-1 CASSPGTGNIYNEQFF
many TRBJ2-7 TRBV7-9 CASTSAGGPLYEQYF
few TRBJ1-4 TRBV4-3 CASSQGHSTNEKLFF
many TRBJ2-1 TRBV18 CASSPPGQYNEQFF
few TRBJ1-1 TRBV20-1 CSARDPGQGANTEAFF
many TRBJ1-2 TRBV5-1 CASSLEGINYGYTF
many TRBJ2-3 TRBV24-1 CATSDLKGQSTDTQYF
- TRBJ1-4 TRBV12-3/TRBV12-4 CASSPRQNEKLFF
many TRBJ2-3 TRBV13 CASSFSSGGKVDTQYF
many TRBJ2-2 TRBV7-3 CASSLYAPPNTGELFF
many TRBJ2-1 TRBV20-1 CSARNPTGATYNEQFF
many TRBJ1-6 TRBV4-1 CASSQEVTADSPLHF
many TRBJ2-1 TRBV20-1 CSAAGQGYNEQFF
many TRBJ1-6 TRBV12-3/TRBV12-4 CASSRSENYSPLHF
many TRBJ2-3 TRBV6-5 CASSLQGYDTQYF
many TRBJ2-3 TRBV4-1 CASSLARTGARGDTQYF
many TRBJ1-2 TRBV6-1 CASSEALRGGGGYTF
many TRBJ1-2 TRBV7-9 CASNSGVAGTSNYGYTF
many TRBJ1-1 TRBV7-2 CASSSSPREVANTEAFF
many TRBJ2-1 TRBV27 CASSGFYNEQFF
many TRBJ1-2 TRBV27 CASQGAGDGYTF
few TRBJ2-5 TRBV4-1 CASSQGSGQGAGETQYF
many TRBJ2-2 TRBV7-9 CASSLASGGELFF